This paragraph reports one TCR beta chain. As yet, its antigen is unknown. This entry belongs to a study of T cells in Graves' hyperthyroidism and ophthalmopathy. Study-wide results and caveats: The blood repertoire included most of the expanded thyroid clonotypes above 0.001.

Regions amplified from RNA transcripts were the TCR beta CDR3 regions. A set of HTBI primers served as the primers for a first-round RT-PCR of the TCR CDR3. TCRdb ran MiXCR on the multiplex PCR reads and lists one entry per CDR3 protein. Found here are fewer than 550,000 distinct CDR3 sequences, around 22% of them singletons; the top ten hold roughly 10%. Trimming at V came to 1 base and at J to 5 bases, leaving 4 bases not matched to a gene. The CDR3 covers 16 residues. Germline loops: CDR1 SGHAT, CDR2 FQNNGV. The TCR was taken from a woman in her thirties with Graves' ophthalmopathy. This chain joins TRBV11-2 and TRBJ2-2; 10 positions match TRBD2. The source material was blood. The CDR3 bases are TGTGCCAGCAGCTTAGTAGCGGGGGGCGAAACCGGGGAGCTGTTTTTT. Translation gives CASSLVAGGETGELFF.